This TCR beta chain was recorded in a study of blood T cell repertoires in COVID-19. Study details: COVID-19 samples collected from the United States, Italy and Spain covered acute and convalescent phases. T cells, B-cell-depleted T cells, or PBMCs supplied cDNA or gDNA.

Methods used by the authors: It was from reference gene primer amplification that nucleated cell counts were estimated. Sequencing used immunoSEQ multiplex PCR; TCRdb keeps in-frame clones, though not all of them. V, J and clone size are those of that table, while D and trimming were read from the DNA. This table has 300,000 or so clones, almost 90% appearing once. Seattle participants joined during active infection and were tracked over time. V dropped 7 bases and J dropped 4 bases, with 14 bases sitting between them. The CDR3 loop spans 14 amino acids. Germline V CDR1 and CDR2: SGHRS, YFSETQ. V usage is TRBV5-1 and J usage is TRBJ1-4; no definite D call. The sample consisted of peripheral blood. This sequence originates from a woman in her thirties with COVID-19, enrolled during active disease. In DNA form, the CDR3 reads TGCGCCAGCGGACCAGGACTGATTAATGAAAAACTGTTTTTT. Translation: CASGPGLINEKLFF. Complete variable domain (other parts from reference TRBV5-1 and TRBJ1-4): KAGVTQTPRYLIKTRGQQVTLSCSPISGHRSVSWYQQTPGQGLQFLFEYFSETQRNKGNFPGRFSGRQFSNSRSEMNVSTLELGDSALYLCASGPGLINEKLFFGSGTQLSVL.